This TCR beta chain was documented in a study of cytomegalovirus exposure and HLA in healthy donors. General study points: Apart from CMV serostatus, no immune exposure information was available.

Points on this clone: The antigen is unknown.

The PCR contained 60 Vbeta and 13 Jbeta primers. Data came from immunoSEQ multiplex PCR; TCRdb stores just in-frame clones and leaves some out. The sample consists of fewer than 250,000 clones, around 84% of them appearing once. This CDR3 has 13 residues. Trimming took 6 bases from V and 6 from J; bases not matched to a gene: 6. Germline-derived CDR1 and CDR2 are SNHLY and FYNNEI. This TCR was sampled from a man in his forties in good health and CMV-seropositive. The specimen was PBMCs. The chain joins TRBV2 to TRBJ2-3; 7 bases map to TRBD1. CDR3: CASRNTGEDTQYF. CDR3 sequence (DNA): TGTGCCAGCAGAAACACAGGGGAGGATACGCAGTATTTT.